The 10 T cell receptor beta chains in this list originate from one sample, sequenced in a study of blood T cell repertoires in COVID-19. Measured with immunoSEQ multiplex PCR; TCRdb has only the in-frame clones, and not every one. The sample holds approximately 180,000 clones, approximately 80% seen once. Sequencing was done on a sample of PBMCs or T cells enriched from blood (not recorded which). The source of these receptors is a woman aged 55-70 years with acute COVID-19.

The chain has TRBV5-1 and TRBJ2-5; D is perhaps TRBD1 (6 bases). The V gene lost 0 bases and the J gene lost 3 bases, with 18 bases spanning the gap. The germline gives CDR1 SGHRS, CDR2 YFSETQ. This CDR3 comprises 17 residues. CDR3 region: CASSLVGAGTTKETQYF. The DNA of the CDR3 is TGCGCCAGCAGCTTGGTCGGGGCAGGGACAACTAAAGAGACCCAGTACTTC.

CDR3 sequence (DNA): TGTGCCAGCAGCTTAGCTTTAAGGCTAGTGAATGAGCAGTTCTTC. It is translated as CASSLALRLVNEQFF. The V and J genes are TRBV7-6 and TRBJ2-1; D unresolved. V lost 0 bases to trimming and J lost 7 bases, with 13 bases between them. The CDR3 spans 15 residues. Germline-derived CDR1 and CDR2 are SGHVS and FNYEAQ.

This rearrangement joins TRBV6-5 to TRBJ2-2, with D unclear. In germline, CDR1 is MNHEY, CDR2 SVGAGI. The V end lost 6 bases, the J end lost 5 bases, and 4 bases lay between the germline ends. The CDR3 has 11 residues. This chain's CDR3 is CASRRTGELFF. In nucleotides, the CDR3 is TGTGCCAGCAGACGGACCGGGGAGCTGTTTTTT.

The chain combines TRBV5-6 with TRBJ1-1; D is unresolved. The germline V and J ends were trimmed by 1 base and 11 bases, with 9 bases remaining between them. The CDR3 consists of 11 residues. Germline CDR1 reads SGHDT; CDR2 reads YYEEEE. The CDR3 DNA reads TGTGCCAGCAGCTTGCTGAGGGAGGCTTTCTTT. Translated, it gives CASSLLREAFF.

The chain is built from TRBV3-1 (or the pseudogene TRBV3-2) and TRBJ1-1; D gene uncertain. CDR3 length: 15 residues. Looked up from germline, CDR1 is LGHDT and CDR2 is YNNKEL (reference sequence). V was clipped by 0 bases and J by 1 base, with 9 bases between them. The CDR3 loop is CASSQDGRWNTEAFF. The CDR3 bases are TGTGCCAGCAGCCAAGATGGGAGGTGGAACACTGAAGCTTTCTTT.

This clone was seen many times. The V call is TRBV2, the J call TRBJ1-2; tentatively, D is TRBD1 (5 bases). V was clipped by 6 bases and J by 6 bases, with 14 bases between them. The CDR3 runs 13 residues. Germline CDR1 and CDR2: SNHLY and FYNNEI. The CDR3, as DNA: TGTGCCAGCAGCCTAACCCCGGGGGATGGCTACACCTTC. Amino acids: CASSLTPGDGYTF.

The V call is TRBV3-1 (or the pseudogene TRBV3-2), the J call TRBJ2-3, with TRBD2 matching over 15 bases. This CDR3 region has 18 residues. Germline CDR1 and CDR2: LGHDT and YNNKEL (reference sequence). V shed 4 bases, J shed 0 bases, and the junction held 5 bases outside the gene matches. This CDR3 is CASSRTSGGGTSTDTQYF. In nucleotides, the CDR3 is TGTGCCAGCAGCCGGACTAGCGGGGGGGGTACTAGCACAGATACGCAGTATTTT.

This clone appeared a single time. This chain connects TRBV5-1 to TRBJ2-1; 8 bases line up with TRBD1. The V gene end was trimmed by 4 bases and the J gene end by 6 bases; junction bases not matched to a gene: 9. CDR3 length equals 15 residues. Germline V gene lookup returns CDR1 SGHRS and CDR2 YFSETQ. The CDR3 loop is CASSPETGVTNEQFF. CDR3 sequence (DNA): TGCGCCAGCAGCCCGGAGACAGGGGTTACCAATGAGCAGTTCTTC.

For the CDR3, the DNA is TGTGCCAGCAGCTCTCGACAGGGACCCGTCTATGGCTACACCTTC. It is translated as CASSSRQGPVYGYTF. J is TRBJ1-2 and V is TRBV11-2, with 7 positions matching TRBD1. CDR3 size: 15 residues. CDR1 and CDR2 from the germline V gene are SGHAT and FQNNGV. The V segment lost 4 bases and the J segment 4 bases; nucleotides outside the gene matches: 9.

This CDR3 is CASSPRPEVATQYF. CDR3 in DNA: TGTGCCAGCAGTCCCCGTCCCGAAGTGGCGACCCAGTACTTC. V gene TRBV27 combines with J gene TRBJ2-5; D gene uncertain. CDR1 MNHEY and CDR2 SMNVEV come from the germline V gene (reference sequence). Trimming pared 5 bases from V and 7 bases from J, leaving 17 bases between. This CDR3 is built from 14 residues.